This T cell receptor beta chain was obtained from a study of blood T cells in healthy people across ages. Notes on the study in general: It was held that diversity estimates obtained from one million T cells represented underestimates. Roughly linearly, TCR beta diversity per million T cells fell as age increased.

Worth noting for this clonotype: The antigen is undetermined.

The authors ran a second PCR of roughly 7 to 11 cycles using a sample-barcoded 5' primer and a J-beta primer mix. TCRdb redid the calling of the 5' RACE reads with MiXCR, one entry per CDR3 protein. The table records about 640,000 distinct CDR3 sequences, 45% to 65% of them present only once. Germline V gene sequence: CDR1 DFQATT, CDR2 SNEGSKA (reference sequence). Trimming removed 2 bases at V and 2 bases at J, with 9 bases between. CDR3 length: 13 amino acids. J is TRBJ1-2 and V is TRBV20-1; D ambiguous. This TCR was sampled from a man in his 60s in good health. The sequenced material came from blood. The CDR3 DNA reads TGCAGTGCTAGACCGGACGGGAACTATGGCTACACCTTC. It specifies CSARPDGNYGYTF.